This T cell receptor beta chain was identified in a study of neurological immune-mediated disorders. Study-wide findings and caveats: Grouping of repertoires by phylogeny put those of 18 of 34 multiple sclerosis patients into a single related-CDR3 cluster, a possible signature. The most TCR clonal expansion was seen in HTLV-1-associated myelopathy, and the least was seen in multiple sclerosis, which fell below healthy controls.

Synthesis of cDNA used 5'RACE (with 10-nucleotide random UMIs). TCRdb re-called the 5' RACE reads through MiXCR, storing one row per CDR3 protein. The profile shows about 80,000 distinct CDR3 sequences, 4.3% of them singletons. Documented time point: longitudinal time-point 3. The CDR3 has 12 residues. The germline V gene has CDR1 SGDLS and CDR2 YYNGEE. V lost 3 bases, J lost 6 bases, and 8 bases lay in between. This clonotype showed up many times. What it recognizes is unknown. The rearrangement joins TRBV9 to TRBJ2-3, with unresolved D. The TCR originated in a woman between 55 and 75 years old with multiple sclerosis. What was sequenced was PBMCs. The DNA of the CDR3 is TGTGCCAGCAGCGCGCCCGCGGATACGCAGTATTTT. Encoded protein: CASSAPADTQYF.